This entry lists 20 T cell receptor beta chains sequenced from one sample in a study of T-cell memory formation after mild COVID-19. TCRdb re-analysed the 5' RACE reads in MiXCR, keeping a single row per CDR3 protein. The table includes 150,000 to 200,000 distinct CDR3 sequences, approximately 15% detected once. Material: PBMCs or a T cell subset sorted from them (not recorded which). Receptors originate from an adult woman who had mild COVID-19 (a few samples of this study predate the infection). Cell type and time point are not known.

The chain carries TRBV12-3 or TRBV12-4 and TRBJ2-1; 8 bases align to TRBD2. The CDR3 consists of 14 residues. With 4 bases clipped from V and 4 bases from J, the junction kept 3 bases outside the gene matches. The DNA of the CDR3 is TGTGCCAGCAGTTCTAGCGGGCAATACAATGAGCAGTTCTTC. Translated, it gives CASSSSGQYNEQFF.

The genes are TRBV7-9 and TRBJ1-1, with 7 bases matching TRBD1. The CDR3 is 16 amino acids. The V gene end was trimmed by 4 bases and the J gene end by 4 bases; junction bases not matched to a gene: 12. Germline V gene data show CDR1 as SEHNR and CDR2 as FQNEAQ (reference sequence). CDR3 in DNA: TGTGCCAGCAGCTACGATCAATACAGGGGTGGCACTGAAGCTTTCTTT. Amino acid sequence: CASSYDQYRGGTEAFF.

In its sample, this clonotype was seen a few times. This chain joins TRBV12-3 or TRBV12-4 and TRBJ1-1, with D possibly matching TRBD1 (6 bases). V was pared by 6 bases and J by 4 bases, with 12 bases between. The CDR3 contains 13 residues. Here the CDR3 reads CASSSQGATEAFF. The CDR3, as DNA: TGTGCCAGCAGCTCACAGGGAGCCACTGAAGCTTTCTTT.

V usage is TRBV7-2 and J usage is TRBJ2-1; D gene unclear. This CDR3 is 10 amino acids long. Germline assignment: CDR1 SGHTA and CDR2 FQGNSA. V lost 5 bases, J lost 12 bases, and 8 bases lay in between. As DNA, the CDR3 is TGTGCCAGCAGCCTATTCGTGCAGTTCTTC. Translation gives CASSLFVQFF.

CDR3 region: CASSSGDDSNQPQHF. The CDR3 DNA follows: TGTGCCAGCAGCTCCGGGGACGATAGCAATCAGCCCCAGCATTTT. The chain is built from TRBV7-9 and TRBJ1-5; weak D call: TRBD1 (5 bases). Germline CDR1 is SEHNR and CDR2 is FQNEAQ (reference sequence). CDR3 length: 15 amino acids. Between the trimmed V and J ends, which lost 4 bases and 0 bases, there was a span of 10 bases.

This clonotype was detected ten times or more. V gene TRBV25-1 combines with J gene TRBJ2-2; the D is unclear. The ends were cut back, 4 bases at V and 3 bases at J, with 12 bases in the middle. This CDR3 has 15 amino acids. The germline V gene has CDR1 MGHDK and CDR2 SYGVNS. The CDR3 region has the DNA TGTGCCAGCAGTGGATCCTGGACGGACACCGGGGAGCTGTTTTTT. It codes for CASSGSWTDTGELFF.

V is TRBV7-9 and J is TRBJ2-1; 12 bases map to TRBD2. Germline V gives CDR1 SEHNR, CDR2 FQNEAQ (reference sequence). CDR3 length: 19 residues. V lost 5 bases, J lost 5 bases, and 16 bases stayed unmatched. CDR3 sequence reads: CASSPEEASGGASHNEQFF. The DNA for the CDR3 is TGTGCCAGCAGCCCAGAGGAGGCTAGCGGGGGGGCTTCCCACAATGAGCAGTTCTTC.

In its sample, this clonotype was seen many times. The CDR3 nucleotides read TGTGCCATCAGAGCCGGGACTTCAATAGACGAGCAGTACTTC. It specifies CAIRAGTSIDEQYF. The chain combines TRBV10-3 with TRBJ2-7; a weak D match, TRBD2 (6 bases). The germline gives CDR1 ENHRY, CDR2 SYGVKD. This CDR3 comprises 14 residues. V lost 6 bases, J lost 5 bases, and 17 bases lay in between.

The chain employs TRBV29-1 and TRBJ2-7, with a possible D match to TRBD2 (5 bases). The CDR3 consists of 12 residues. Germline V gene sequence: CDR1 SQVTM, CDR2 ANQGSEA. Trimming took off 5 bases at V and 2 bases at J, with 10 bases between the two ends. The CDR3 here is CSVKRDTYEQYF. DNA for the CDR3: TGCAGCGTTAAACGGGATACCTACGAGCAGTACTTC.

The J gene is TRBJ2-3, the V gene TRBV3-1; possibly TRBD1 for D (5 bases). The CDR3 totals 12 residues. The V gene's germline CDR1 is LGHDT and CDR2 YNNKEL (reference sequence). Trimming pared 4 bases from V and 5 bases from J, leaving 7 bases between. The CDR3 protein is CASSRGGDTQYF. CDR3 nucleotide sequence: TGTGCCAGCAGCCGGGGCGGAGATACGCAGTATTTT.

The table lists this clonotype with a few counts. The chain joins TRBV7-9 to TRBJ1-2; no clear D. Germline loops: CDR1 SEHNR, CDR2 FQNEAQ (reference sequence). The germline V and J ends were trimmed by 1 base and 7 bases, with 10 bases remaining between them. The length of the CDR3 is 13 residues. The CDR3, as DNA: TGTGCCAGCAGCTTAGGGCGGGCCGGTGGCTACACCTTC. It encodes CASSLGRAGGYTF.

This clonotype was recorded at least ten times. This sequence joins TRBV25-1 and TRBJ2-4, with D perhaps assigned TRBD1 or TRBD2 (5 bases each). The V gene lost 3 bases and the J gene lost 0 bases, with 9 bases spanning the gap. The length of the CDR3 is 15 residues. In germline, CDR1 is MGHDK, CDR2 SYGVNS. The CDR3 sequence: CASSDSGTAKNIQYF. CDR3 DNA: TGTGCCAGCAGTGACTCCGGGACAGCCAAAAACATTCAGTACTTC.

This rearrangement joins TRBV7-3 to TRBJ2-1; 8 bases are shared with TRBD2. This CDR3 comprises 15 residues. CDR1 is SGHTA, CDR2 FQGTGA, per germline. Unmatched junction bases numbered 8, after V lost 2 bases and J lost 8 bases. For the CDR3, the DNA is TGTGCCAGCAGCTTACCGAGCGGGAGTAAGGATGAGCAGTTCTTC. Translation: CASSLPSGSKDEQFF.

The chain recombines TRBV27 with TRBJ2-3, with 16 bases that match TRBD2. CDR3 length: 19 amino acids. The germline V gene has CDR1 MNHEY and CDR2 SMNVEV (reference sequence). V trimming: 8 bases; J trimming: 2 bases; junction bases outside the gene matches: 13. The CDR3 DNA reads as TGTGCCAGCCCACCGGGGACTAGCGGGGGGGCCTTAGTCACAGATACGCAGTATTTT. Its protein is CASPPGTSGGALVTDTQYF.

This clonotype occurred many times. The chain combines TRBV15 with TRBJ1-5, with D uncertain. In germline, CDR1 is LNHNV, CDR2 YYDKDF (reference sequence). The CDR3 spans 15 residues. The V gene lost 6 bases and the J gene lost 0 bases, with 12 bases spanning the gap. CDR3 sequence: CATRQYSYSNQPQHF. The CDR3 bases are TGTGCCACCAGACAGTACTCGTATAGCAATCAGCCCCAGCATTTT.

This chain links TRBV2 with TRBJ2-7, with D unresolved. There are 12 residues in the CDR3. V lost 0 bases to trimming and J lost 6 bases, with 6 bases between them. The germline V gene encodes CDR1 SNHLY and CDR2 FYNNEI. CDR3 nucleotides: TGTGCCAGCAGTGAAGCTTTCGGCGAGCAGTACTTC. Translation: CASSEAFGEQYF.

The rearrangement joins TRBV12-5 to TRBJ2-5; D is unclear. Germline V CDR1 and CDR2: LGHNT, FRNRAP. The CDR3 spans 11 residues. V was pared by 1 base and J by 3 bases, with 0 bases between. CDR3 DNA sequence: TGTGCTAGTGGTTTGGAAGAGACCCAGTACTTC. Its protein is CASGLEETQYF.

The table lists this clonotype with a few counts. The chain couples TRBV6-5 to TRBJ2-1; either TRBD1 or TRBD2 may supply D (5 bases each). The CDR3 loop spans 14 amino acids. Germline assignment: CDR1 MNHEY and CDR2 SVGAGI. V was shortened by 6 bases and J by 1 base, with 10 bases between the two germline ends. Here the CDR3 reads CASRGDSSYNEQFF. CDR3 in DNA: TGTGCCAGCAGGGGAGACAGTTCCTACAATGAGCAGTTCTTC.

Only a few counts were recorded for this clonotype. V gene TRBV20-1 combines with J gene TRBJ1-1; no reliable D call. CDR1 and CDR2 from the germline V gene are DFQATT and SNEGSKA (reference sequence). The ends were cut back, 2 bases at V and 0 bases at J, with 22 bases in the middle. CDR3 length equals 18 residues. In DNA form, the CDR3 reads TGCAGTGCTAGATCCCCTTTTTACAGCGAGGTGATGAACACTGAAGCTTTCTTT. Amino acid sequence: CSARSPFYSEVMNTEAFF.

The gene calls are TRBV9 and TRBJ1-2, with 11 bases matching TRBD1. CDR3 size: 14 residues. The J segment lost 3 bases and the V segment lost 2 bases, leaving 0 bases of the junction unmatched. The germline gives CDR1 SGDLS, CDR2 YYNGEE. The CDR3 region has the DNA TGTGCCAGCAGCGTGGGACAGGGGGACTATGGCTACACCTTC. As protein: CASSVGQGDYGYTF.